This T cell receptor (beta chain) was identified in a study of cytomegalovirus exposure and HLA in healthy donors. Both 60 Vbeta primers and 13 Jbeta primers went into the PCR. The assay was immunoSEQ multiplex PCR, and TCRdb's table has in-frame clones only and misses some. The data contain about 180,000 clones, approximately 81% of them singletons. The V end was cut by 3 bases, the J end by 1 base, with 3 bases between. CDR1 is WSHSY and CDR2 is SAAADI in the germline V gene. The CDR3 contains 12 residues. The chain carries TRBV10-2 and TRBJ1-2; D not certain. The clonotype comes from a man aged 25 to 45 in good health and CMV-seronegative. What was sequenced was PBMCs. The CDR3 sequence: CASSDSNYGYTF. The CDR3 DNA sequence: TGCGCCAGCAGTGACAGTAACTATGGCTACACCTTC.